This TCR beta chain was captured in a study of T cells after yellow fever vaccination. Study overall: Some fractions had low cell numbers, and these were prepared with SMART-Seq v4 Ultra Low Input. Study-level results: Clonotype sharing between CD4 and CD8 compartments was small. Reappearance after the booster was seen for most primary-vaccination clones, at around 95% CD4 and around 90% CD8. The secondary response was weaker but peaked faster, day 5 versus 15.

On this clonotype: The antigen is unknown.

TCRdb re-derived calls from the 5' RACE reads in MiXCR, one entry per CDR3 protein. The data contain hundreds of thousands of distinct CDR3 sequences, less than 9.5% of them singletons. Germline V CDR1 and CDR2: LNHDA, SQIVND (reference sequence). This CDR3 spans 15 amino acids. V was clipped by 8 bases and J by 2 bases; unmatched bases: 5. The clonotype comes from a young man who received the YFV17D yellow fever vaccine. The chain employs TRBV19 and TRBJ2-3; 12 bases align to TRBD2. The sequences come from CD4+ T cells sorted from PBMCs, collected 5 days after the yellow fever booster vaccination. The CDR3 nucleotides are TGTGCCAGTTCACGACTAGCGGGGGACACAGATACGCAGTATTTT. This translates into CASSRLAGDTDTQYF.